These 5 T cell receptor beta chains came from one sample sequenced in a study of cytomegalovirus exposure and HLA in healthy donors. Vbeta (60) and Jbeta (13) primers were used in the PCR. Generated by immunoSEQ multiplex PCR, the TCRdb table keeps only in-frame clones and is missing some. This sample has 150,000 to 200,000 clones; roughly 80% occur once, and the top ten carry 1.5%. The source material was PBMCs. All receptors derive from a man in his forties in good health and CMV-seronegative.

The gene calls are TRBV6-1 and TRBJ1-1; D not resolved. V lost 0 bases to trimming and J lost 5 bases, with 13 bases between them. The CDR3 runs 15 residues. Germline-derived CDR1 and CDR2 are MNHNS and SASEGT. CDR3 loop: CASSEALGEMTEAFF. The CDR3 DNA reads TGTGCCAGCAGTGAAGCGCTCGGGGAAATGACTGAAGCTTTCTTT.

V is TRBV23-1 and J is TRBJ2-7; 14 nucleotides line up with TRBD2. TRBV23-1 is reported as an ORF; its role is uncertain. Trimming cost V 2 bases and J 4 bases; bases outside gene matches: 7. The CDR3 has 17 residues. The DNA of the CDR3 is TGCGCCAGCAGTCAAGGTCAACGACTAGCGGGAGGGTACGAGCAGTACTTC. It yields the protein CASSQGQRLAGGYEQYF.

The genes are TRBV29-1 and TRBJ1-5; 8 positions agree with TRBD1. Germline values: CDR1 SQVTM, CDR2 ANQGSEA. The CDR3 has 12 amino acids. V dropped 6 bases and J dropped 8; count of bases not matched to a gene: 6. In DNA, the CDR3 is TGCAGCGTGAGACAGGGGCAGGAGCCCCAGCATTTT. Translating gives CSVRQGQEPQHF.

V is TRBV2 and J is TRBJ2-3, with TRBD2 matching over 8 bases. CDR1 is SNHLY and CDR2 is FYNNEI in the germline V gene. This CDR3 region has 18 residues. The trim removed 7 bases at V and 3 bases at J, leaving 18 bases unmatched. The CDR3 nucleotides read TGTGCCAGCATTACTAGCGGAGAGGGGGGGGGTCGGACAGATACGCAGTATTTT. Residues: CASITSGEGGGRTDTQYF.

The rearrangement links TRBV12-1 to TRBJ1-6; the table's TRBD1 call for D was not verified on the DNA. TRBV12-1 is noted as a pseudogene. The CDR3 is 17 residues long. The CDR3 DNA is TGTGCCAGCAGCCCGGGACAGGGTATCTCCTATAATTCACCCCTCCACTTT. This sequence encodes CASSPGQGISYNSPLHF.